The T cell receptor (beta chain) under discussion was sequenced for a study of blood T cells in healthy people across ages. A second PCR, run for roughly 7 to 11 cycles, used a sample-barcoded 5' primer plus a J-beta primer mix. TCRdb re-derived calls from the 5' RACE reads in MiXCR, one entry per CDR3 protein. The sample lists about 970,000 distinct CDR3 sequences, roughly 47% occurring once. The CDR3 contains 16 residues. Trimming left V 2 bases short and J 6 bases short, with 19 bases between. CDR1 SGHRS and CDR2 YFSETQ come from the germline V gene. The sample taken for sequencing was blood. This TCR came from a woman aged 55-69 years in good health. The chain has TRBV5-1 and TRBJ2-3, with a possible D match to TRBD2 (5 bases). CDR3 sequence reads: CASSFSPSGGPDTQYF. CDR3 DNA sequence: TGCGCCAGCAGCTTCAGCCCCAGTGGAGGCCCGGATACGCAGTATTTT.